These T cell receptor beta chains were read from a single sample in a study of shared clonotypes between healthy human individuals. Sequencing used immunoSEQ multiplex PCR; TCRdb keeps in-frame clones, though not all of them. In the table there are 2 million to 2.5 million clones, 93% of which are singletons. The sample was naive CD8+ T cells from PBMCs. These receptors came from a man between 18 and 29 years old in good health. Some clones in this sample may be carry-over from other donors' samples. CDR3s include the opening cysteine and the closing phenylalanine or tryptophan. Fields, in order: clone size, V gene, J gene, D gene, CDR3 protein, CDR3 DNA. D genes are given only for firm matches. Size values are once, few and many counts, or a class for expanded clones, and some rows have none.

-	TRBV29-1	TRBJ2-1	-	CSVRHRDGSNEQFF	TGCAGCGTTAGACACCGGGACGGGAGCAATGAGCAGTTCTTC
-	TRBV27	TRBJ2-7	TRBD2	CASSQKAGVNSRGGEQYF	TGTGCCAGCAGTCAAAAAGCGGGAGTTAATAGTCGTGGTGGCGAGCAGTACTTC
-	TRBV10-2	TRBJ2-3	-	CASSKEGPTDTQYF	TGCGCCAGCAGTAAGGAGGGGCCCACAGATACGCAGTATTTT
-	TRBV6-1	TRBJ2-7	TRBD2	CASSEARLAGSYEQYF	TGTGCCAGCAGTGAAGCGCGTCTAGCGGGGTCCTACGAGCAGTACTTC
-	TRBV15	TRBJ2-3	TRBD1	CATSSVPGTGADTQYF	TGTGCCACCAGCAGTGTTCCCGGGACAGGGGCAGATACGCAGTATTTT
-	TRBV11-1	TRBJ2-2	TRBD1	CASSRTGSGTGELFF	TGTGCCAGCAGCAGGACAGGGTCGGGCACCGGGGAGCTGTTTTTT
-	TRBV9	TRBJ1-2	-	CASSVATGDGYTF	TGTGCCAGCAGCGTAGCTACGGGGGATGGCTACACCTTC
-	TRBV19	TRBJ2-7	-	CASSEGSSYEQYF	TGTGCCAGTAGTGAGGGTAGCTCCTACGAGCAGTACTTC
-	TRBV4-1	TRBJ2-1	-	CASSQDQRGDPDNEQFF	TGCGCCAGCAGCCAAGATCAAAGAGGGGACCCTGACAATGAGCAGTTCTTC
-	TRBV28	TRBJ2-1	TRBD2	CASSSWTSGRDHNEQFF	TGTGCCAGCAGTTCCTGGACTAGCGGGAGGGACCACAATGAGCAGTTCTTC
-	TRBV4-1	TRBJ2-1	-	CASSQSGGPNNEQFF	TGCGCCAGCAGCCAGTCCGGAGGACCGAACAATGAGCAGTTCTTC
-	TRBV6-5	TRBJ2-1	TRBD2	CASSYREGPYNEQFF	TGTGCCAGCAGTTACAGGGAGGGCCCTTACAATGAGCAGTTCTTC
-	TRBV9	TRBJ2-7	TRBD1	CASSETPGGEQYF	TGTGCCAGCAGCGAGACGCCAGGGGGCGAGCAGTACTTC
-	TRBV15	TRBJ2-5	-	CATSWTAQETQYF	TGTGCCACCAGCTGGACTGCTCAAGAGACCCAGTACTTC
-	TRBV27	TRBJ2-3	-	CASSFLGPRAPDTQYF	TGTGCCAGCAGTTTTCTGGGACCCCGGGCCCCAGATACGCAGTATTTT
-	TRBV5-1	TRBJ2-7	-	CASRLLDMYEQYF	TGCGCCAGCAGACTCCTGGACATGTACGAGCAGTACTTC
-	TRBV19	TRBJ1-1	-	CASTPEIMNTEAFF	TGTGCCAGTACCCCCGAGATCATGAACACTGAAGCTTTCTTT
-	TRBV19	TRBJ1-1	-	CASKPGGTEAFF	TGTGCCAGTAAACCGGGAGGTACTGAAGCTTTCTTT
once	TRBV7-9	TRBJ2-2	TRBD2	CASSSQTSGRALLPGELFF	TGTGCCAGCAGCTCCCAGACTAGCGGGAGGGCCTTATTACCCGGGGAGCTGTTTTTT
-	TRBV9	TRBJ1-1	-	CASSVGQPNTEAFF	TGTGCCAGCAGCGTAGGGCAGCCGAACACTGAAGCTTTCTTT
-	TRBV11-2	TRBJ2-3	TRBD2	CASSRTSGKIDTQYF	TGTGCCAGCAGCCGGACTAGCGGGAAGATAGATACGCAGTATTTT
-	TRBV2	TRBJ2-7	-	CASSGGVYRYEQYF	TGTGCCAGCAGTGGCGGGGTATATCGTTACGAGCAGTACTTC
-	TRBV7-2	TRBJ2-3	-	CASSLGVRLGSDTQYF	TGTGCCAGCAGCTTAGGAGTTAGGCTAGGATCCGATACGCAGTATTTT
-	TRBV10-3	TRBJ1-1	-	CAISESGVGDTEAFF	TGTGCCATCAGTGAGTCAGGAGTTGGGGACACTGAAGCTTTCTTT
-	TRBV11-2	TRBJ2-7	TRBD2	CASSLGPVTSGRRREQYF	TGTGCCAGCAGCTTAGGGCCCGTTACTAGCGGGAGGAGGCGCGAGCAGTACTTC
-	TRBV7-3	TRBJ2-3	-	CASSSILGRKYGPDADTQYF	TGTGCCAGCAGCTCGATCCTTGGACGCAAATACGGGCCCGATGCAGATACGCAGTATTTT
-	TRBV6-4	TRBJ2-4	-	CASSEGDVAKNIQYF	TGTGCCAGCAGTGAGGGAGATGTAGCCAAAAACATTCAGTACTTC
-	TRBV5-5	TRBJ1-2	-	CASSLYRESDGYTF	TGTGCCAGCAGCCTGTACAGGGAATCGGACGGCTACACCTTC
-	TRBV7-9	TRBJ1-2	TRBD1	CASSFVGQGGHGYTF	TGTGCCAGCAGCTTCGTAGGACAGGGAGGTCATGGCTACACCTTC